The source of this TCR beta chain is a study of identical twins. TCRdb ran MiXCR on the 5' RACE reads and lists one entry per CDR3 protein. The sample has hundreds of thousands of distinct CDR3 sequences; approximately 22% are singletons. V lost 3 bases and J 1 base, leaving 10 bases between the germline ends. The CDR3 consists of 14 residues. CDR1 and CDR2 from the germline V gene are ENHRY and SYGVKD. The sample also formed part of further work on T cells expressing NK-cell markers. As that report states: The study found these clonotypes also leading the CD3+CD56-NKG2C+ fraction in four donors.

The chain uses TRBV10-3 and TRBJ2-7; D is ambiguous. Sequences were obtained from PBMCs. The sequence came from a woman younger than 30 in good health. The CDR3, as DNA: TGTGCCATCAGTGACCGGACGAATTCCTACGAGCAGTACTTC. Amino acid sequence: CAISDRTNSYEQYF.